This is a list of T cell receptor beta chains from one sample in a study of T cell responses to AZD1222 COVID-19 vaccine. Here immunoSEQ multiplex PCR was the method, and the copy in TCRdb shows in-frame clones only, minus some. The repertoire has approximately 170,000 clones, approximately 94% of them found once; the top ten carry roughly 4.6%. The specimen was peripheral blood, collected 28 days after the second AZD1222 dose. Source of these receptors: an adult who received the AZD1222 COVID-19 vaccine. The conserved cysteine and the conserved F or W are not part of the CDR3 here. Each record gives: clone size, J gene, V gene, CDR3 protein. For some rows the clone size is stated as once, few or many, or as a class when expanded; others skip it.

clone size: once; J gene: TRBJ1-2; V gene: TRBV5-1; CDR3 protein: ASSPGQAGLGGYT
clone size: .; J gene: TRBJ2-7; V gene: TRBV5-1; CDR3 protein: ASSSGGEGNEQY
clone size: .; J gene: TRBJ2-7; V gene: TRBV30; CDR3 protein: AWRDRRSYEQY
clone size: .; J gene: TRBJ2-2; V gene: TRBV2; CDR3 protein: ASCLRGTGELF
clone size: .; J gene: TRBJ2-1; V gene: TRBV9; CDR3 protein: ASSAGTGSYNEQF
clone size: once; J gene: TRBJ1-5; V gene: TRBV19; CDR3 protein: ASSPEGRQPQH
clone size: .; J gene: TRBJ2-1; V gene: TRBV25-1; CDR3 protein: ASSDSLGQGDNEQF
clone size: .; J gene: TRBJ2-1; V gene: TRBV10-3; CDR3 protein: AIGTSGGDNEQF
clone size: .; J gene: TRBJ1-2; V gene: TRBV7-6; CDR3 protein: ATGVEGGYT
clone size: .; J gene: TRBJ1-1; V gene: TRBV28; CDR3 protein: ASTPGGAVAF
clone size: .; J gene: TRBJ1-1; V gene: TRBV5-5; CDR3 protein: ASSPGLINTEAF
clone size: .; J gene: TRBJ2-7; V gene: TRBV28; CDR3 protein: ASSFSPSGSYEQY
clone size: .; J gene: TRBJ2-1; V gene: TRBV30; CDR3 protein: AWSSGIGRMGSYNEQF
clone size: .; J gene: TRBJ1-4; V gene: TRBV11-2; CDR3 protein: ASSLGGWAVKREKLF